This T cell receptor (beta chain) was sequenced in a study of stem cell transplantation in POMP-related autoinflammatory disease. General observations from the study: In patients with PRAID, every analyzed T-cell subset tended to show lower diversity and higher clonality.

Deletions cut 4 bases from V and 6 bases from J, with 8 bases between. The CDR3 extends over 11 amino acids. Germline V lookup: CDR1 SQVTM, CDR2 ANQGSEA. As for this clone: Its target is unknown.

Data came from immunoSEQ multiplex PCR; TCRdb stores just in-frame clones and leaves some out. This table has about 68,000 clones, about nine tenths appearing once. The clonotype comes from a human patient with POMP-related autoinflammation and immune dysregulation (PRAID). Some T cells could come from the graft donor. The chain links TRBV29-1 to TRBJ2-3; no clear D gene. The sample in question was CD4+ T cells from PBMCs, obtained after stem cell transplantation. The CDR3, as DNA: TGCAGCGTTGCCAGACTGGATACGCAGTATTTT. Its protein is CSVARLDTQYF.